The 15 T cell receptor beta chains below were found in one sample sequenced in a study of cytomegalovirus exposure and HLA in healthy donors. PCR amplification relied on 60 Vbeta primers (plus 13 Jbeta primers). Using immunoSEQ multiplex PCR, the repertoire was profiled, and TCRdb retains in-frame clones only, with some absent. Its table records approximately 130,000 clones. What was sequenced was PBMCs. The receptor set was obtained from an older woman in good health and CMV-seronegative.

The chain is built from TRBV7-8 and TRBJ1-6, with 9 bases matching TRBD1. Trimming took 5 bases from V and 10 from J; bases not matched to a gene: 12. The CDR3 has 16 amino acids. Germline V gene data show CDR1 as SGHVS and CDR2 as FQNEAQ. The CDR3 nucleotides read TGTGCCAGCAGCCTCATTACGGGACAGGGAGGATCACCCCTCCACTTT. It is translated as CASSLITGQGGSPLHF.

The V call is TRBV30, the J call TRBJ2-7; TRBD1 might be the D (5 bases). V was shortened by 5 bases and J by 0 bases, with 8 bases between the two germline ends. Germline V gene lookup returns CDR1 GTSNPN and CDR2 SVGIG (reference sequence). The CDR3 covers 12 residues. This CDR3 reads CAWGQSSYEQYF. CDR3 in DNA: TGTGCCTGGGGACAAAGCTCCTACGAGCAGTACTTC.

The rearrangement uses TRBV18 and TRBJ1-2; 10 positions match TRBD1. With 4 bases clipped from V and 4 bases from J, the junction kept 9 bases outside the gene matches. The CDR3 consists of 16 residues. From germline, CDR1 is KGHSH and CDR2 LQKENI. The CDR3 sequence is CASSRTETGGIYGYTF. The CDR3 nucleotides are TGTGCCAGCTCACGCACAGAGACAGGGGGCATCTATGGCTACACCTTC.

The chain is built from TRBV6-1 and TRBJ2-3, with TRBD2 matching 10 bases. The ends lost 5 bases at V and 1 base at J; junction bases unmatched: 3. The CDR3 is 15 residues long. The germline gives CDR1 MNHNS, CDR2 SASEGT. The DNA of the CDR3 is TGTGCCAGCAGTAGCGGGGGGGTGGGCACAGATACGCAGTATTTT. Its translation: CASSSGGVGTDTQYF.

The rearrangement joins TRBV7-2 to TRBJ2-5; TRBD1 matches 7 bases. The DNA end is more similar to TRBJ2-7, so the J call may be wrong. The CDR3 spans 12 residues. The germline CDR1 and CDR2 sequences are SGHTA and FQGNSA. The CDR3 region is CASSRGPYEQYF. The DNA for the CDR3 is TGTGCCAGCAGCAGGGGGCCCTACGAGCAGTACTTC.

The V and J genes are TRBV7-9 and TRBJ2-3, with 9 positions matching TRBD1. Germline lookup yields CDR1 SEHNR and CDR2 FQNEAQ (reference sequence). CDR3 length equals 15 residues. Trimming removed 6 bases from V and 2 bases from J; junction bases left unmatched: 6. In DNA, the CDR3 is TGTGCCAGCAGTACGGGACAGGGAAACACAGATACGCAGTATTTT. This encodes CASSTGQGNTDTQYF.

This chain's CDR3 is CASSFLAGGGDTQYF. Written as DNA, the CDR3 is TGCGCCAGCAGCTTCCTAGCGGGGGGCGGAGACACGCAGTATTTT. The chain is built from TRBV5-1 and TRBJ2-3; 11 bases are a match to TRBD2. CDR1 is SGHRS, CDR2 YFSETQ, per germline. This CDR3 spans 15 amino acids. Trimming at V came to 2 bases and at J to 9 bases, leaving 8 bases not matched to a gene.

The gene calls are TRBV5-4 and TRBJ1-1, with D unclear. The CDR3 is 13 residues long. From germline, CDR1 is SGHNT and CDR2 YYREEE (reference sequence). The V end was cut by 1 base, the J end by 8 bases, with 12 bases between. The CDR3 spells CASSLPSVAEAFF. The CDR3 DNA follows: TGTGCCAGCAGCTTGCCGAGTGTTGCGGAAGCTTTCTTT.

The DNA of the CDR3 is TGTGCCATCAGTGAGTCTCAGGGATCGAACACTGAAGCTTTCTTT. This gives the protein CAISESQGSNTEAFF. V gene TRBV10-3 combines with J gene TRBJ1-1; D might be TRBD1 (5 bases). The CDR3 is 15 amino acids. The germline V and J ends were trimmed by 0 bases and 1 base, with 9 bases remaining between them. Germline CDR1 ENHRY, CDR2 SYGVKD.

The CDR3 nucleotides are TGCGCCAGCAGCCAAGCGGGGAACACCATATATTTT. Translating it yields CASSQAGNTIYF. The chain couples TRBV4-1 to TRBJ1-3, with D unclear. Trimming shortened V by 1 base and J by 7 bases, and 5 bases separated the two germline ends. This CDR3 has 12 amino acids. The V gene's germline CDR1 is MGHRA and CDR2 YSYEKL.

This chain connects TRBV6-5 to TRBJ2-7; no firm D call. Looked up from germline, CDR1 is MNHEY and CDR2 is SVGAGI. The CDR3 contains 12 residues. V was trimmed by 6 bases and J by 6 bases, leaving 12 bases between them. CDR3 in amino acids: CASRNFIGEQYF. CDR3 bases: TGTGCCAGCAGAAACTTCATCGGCGAGCAGTACTTC.

This rearrangement joins TRBV4-1 to TRBJ1-3; TRBD1 aligns across 7 bases. The V gene's germline CDR1 is MGHRA and CDR2 YSYEKL. This CDR3 contains 15 residues. The J segment lost 4 bases and the V segment lost 3 bases, leaving 6 bases of the junction unmatched. In nucleotides, the CDR3 is TGCGCCAGCAGCCAGGGACAGTTAGGAGGAAACACCATATATTTT. This encodes CASSQGQLGGNTIYF.

V and J are TRBV7-8 and TRBJ1-6; no firm D call. The CDR3 runs to 16 residues. Germline V gene sequence: CDR1 SGHVS, CDR2 FQNEAQ. V lost 4 bases and J lost 7, with 17 bases in between. CDR3 in amino acids: CASSSRTTGYNSPLHF. DNA of the CDR3: TGTGCCAGCAGCTCAAGAACGACGGGGTACAATTCACCCCTCCACTTT.

The V and J genes are TRBV4-2 and TRBJ1-2, with a weak D call TRBD1 (6 bases). V was cut by 1 base and J by 4 bases, with 13 bases left in between. The CDR3 loop spans 15 amino acids. Germline V gives CDR1 LGHNA, CDR2 YNFKEQ. The CDR3 sequence is CASSQAPQTGYGYTF. CDR3 DNA: TGTGCCAGCAGCCAAGCCCCTCAGACAGGCTATGGCTACACCTTC.

This chain connects TRBV27 to TRBJ2-7; 8 nucleotides agree with TRBD1. The length of the CDR3 is 14 residues. The junction had 6 bases not matched to a gene; V was cut back by 2 bases and J by 6 bases. CDR1 is MNHEY, CDR2 SMNVEV, per germline (reference sequence). CDR3: CASSLKVTGVEQYF. The CDR3 nucleotides read TGTGCCAGCAGTTTAAAGGTGACAGGGGTCGAGCAGTACTTC.